These T cell receptor beta chains were read from a single sample in a study of CD8+ T cells in alopecia areata. Profiled with immunoSEQ multiplex PCR; TCRdb holds only in-frame clones, not every one. This table has about 190,000 clones, about three fifths appearing once. The sequencing used CD8+ T cells sorted from blood, collected at week 24, from a patient treated with tofacitinib. These receptors were obtained from a human donor with alopecia areata. Each CDR3 is given with its conserved first and last residue. Fields, in order: clone size, D gene, J gene, V gene, CDR3 DNA, CDR3 protein. A D gene is named only where the DNA matches it firmly. For some rows the clone size is stated as once, few or many, or as a class when expanded; others skip it.

- - TRBJ2-7 TRBV18 TGTGCCAGCTCACCTAGCCCAGGGGTTGACGAGCAGTACTTC CASSPSPGVDEQYF
- - TRBJ2-1 TRBV30 TGTGCCAGCAGCCCTCGAGGGGGGGGCAAGTGGGAGCAGTTCTTC CASSPRGGGKWEQFF
few - TRBJ1-1 TRBV29-1 TGCAGCGTTGGCCGGGGCAGGACGAACACTGAAGCTTTCTTT CSVGRGRTNTEAFF
- TRBD1 TRBJ2-1 TRBV14 TGTGCCAGCAGCCAAGATTTAGACAGGGGCCCTCGGCTACTTGCCAATGAGCAGTTCTTC CASSQDLDRGPRLLANEQFF
- - TRBJ2-2 TRBV29-1 TGCAGCGTTGCGTTAAGCGGGGAGCTGTTTTTT CSVALSGELFF
few - TRBJ2-3 TRBV12-5 TGTGCTAGTGGTTTGGGGCCTTTTGGAGATACGCAGTATTTT CASGLGPFGDTQYF
few - TRBJ2-5 TRBV23-1 TGCGCCAGCAAACCTGGGAGAGTGTTGCAAGAGACCCAGTACTTC CASKPGRVLQETQYF
few TRBD2 TRBJ2-1 TRBV5-6 TGTGCCAGCAGCCCGGGACTAGCAGAGCAGTTCTTC CASSPGLAEQFF
few TRBD1 TRBJ1-1 TRBV6-1 TGTGCCAGCAGTACACAGGGGGAGGGCACTGAAGCTTTCTTT CASSTQGEGTEAFF
- - TRBJ2-1 TRBV13 TGTGCCAGCAGGGCCGGGGGTAGCCTCTACAATGAGCAGTTCTTC CASRAGGSLYNEQFF
- - TRBJ2-7 TRBV2 TGTGCCAGCAGTGCGGCCACCACTTTCTCCTACGAGCAGTACTTC CASSAATTFSYEQYF
- - TRBJ2-1 TRBV7-9 TGTGCCAGCAGCCAAGGACCGAGGGACCCCTACAATGAGCAGTTCTTC CASSQGPRDPYNEQFF
few - TRBJ1-1 TRBV27 TGTGCCAGCAGTTTGAGGGGGATCACTGAAGCTTTCTTT CASSLRGITEAFF
- TRBD1 TRBJ2-1 TRBV27 TGTGCCAGCAGTCGACAGGGATTCTACAATGAGCAGTTCTTC CASSRQGFYNEQFF
- - TRBJ1-1 TRBV13 TGTGCCAGCAGCACAAAGGGGTTAGCTGAAGCTTTCTTT CASSTKGLAEAFF
- TRBD1 TRBJ1-5 TRBV7-8 TGTGCCAGCAGCTCTCGACAGGGGCAGCTTTCCCAGCATTTT CASSSRQGQLSQHF
- - TRBJ1-1 TRBV11-2 TGTGCCAGCCATTGGGCAGGGAACACTGAAGCTTTCTTT CASHWAGNTEAFF
- - TRBJ2-3 TRBV5-1 TGCGCCAGCAGCTTGGAGTTGGGAACAGATACGCAGTATTTT CASSLELGTDTQYF
- - TRBJ1-5 TRBV23-1 TGCGCCAGCAGTCAATCCGGGCAGCCCCAGCATTTT CASSQSGQPQHF
few TRBD2 TRBJ2-3 TRBV7-6 TGTGCCAGCAGCTCCCCGAGTAGCGGGGACACAGATACGCAGTATTTT CASSSPSSGDTDTQYF
- - TRBJ1-3 TRBV14 TGTGCCAGCAGCCAAGATAGGGGAATAGGAAACACCATATATTTT CASSQDRGIGNTIYF
- - TRBJ2-1 TRBV4-1 TGCGCCAGCAGCCAAGATCCGTCAAGCTCCTACAATGAGCAGTTCTTC CASSQDPSSSYNEQFF
- - TRBJ2-5 TRBV7-8 TGTGCCAGCAGCGACCGGGACGCGTCGGAGACCCAGTACTTC CASSDRDASETQYF
- - TRBJ1-3 TRBV6-1 TGTGCCAGCAGTGAAATGTCTGACTCTGGAAACACCATATATTTT CASSEMSDSGNTIYF